One sample yielded the 31 T cell receptor beta chains listed below, sequenced in a study of blood T cell repertoires in COVID-19. Some clones are missing from TCRdb's copy, which holds only in-frame ones; the method was immunoSEQ multiplex PCR. The table lists 85,000 to 120,000 clones, less than 85% of them singletons. The sequenced sample was peripheral blood. These receptor sequences come from a woman aged 60-75 years with acute or convalescent COVID-19.

The V gene is TRBV30, the J gene TRBJ2-5, with a possible D match to TRBD2 (5 bases). The length of the CDR3 is 15 residues. V was trimmed by 1 base and J by 5 bases, leaving 17 bases between them. The germline gives CDR1 GTSNPN, CDR2 SVGIG (reference sequence). CDR3 region: CAWSAGTQRRETQYF. DNA of the CDR3: TGTGCCTGGAGTGCGGGTACCCAACGGAGGGAGACCCAGTACTTC.

The V and J genes are TRBV5-1 and TRBJ2-7, with D tentatively TRBD1 (5 bases). Germline V CDR1 and CDR2: SGHRS, YFSETQ. V dropped 0 bases and J dropped 7 bases, with 14 bases sitting between them. The CDR3 is 14 residues long. CDR3 amino acids: CASSLAEGVKEQYF. DNA for the CDR3: TGCGCCAGCAGCTTGGCCGAAGGGGTGAAAGAGCAGTACTTC. The variable domain in full, completed from reference TRBV5-1 and TRBJ2-7, reads KAGVTQTPRYLIKTRGQQVTLSCSPISGHRSVSWYQQTPGQGLQFLFEYFSETQRNKGNFPGRFSGRQFSNSRSEMNVSTLELGDSALYLCASSLAEGVKEQYFGPGTRLTVT.

The chain recombines TRBV7-8 with TRBJ1-5; no firm D call. The CDR3 loop spans 15 amino acids. V dropped 3 bases and J dropped 4 bases, with 13 bases sitting between them. The germline CDR1 and CDR2 sequences are SGHVS and FQNEAQ. CDR3 nucleotides: TGTGCCAGCAGCTTTTGGGAGCAGGAGAATCAGCCCCAGCATTTT. This translates into CASSFWEQENQPQHF.

This clone has just one count. The chain links TRBV9 to TRBJ2-2; D call uncertain. The CDR3 is made up of 13 amino acids. CDR1 and CDR2 from the germline V gene are SGDLS and YYNGEE. The germline V and J ends were trimmed by 4 bases and 1 base, with 5 bases remaining between them. The CDR3 loop reads CASSPGNTGELFF. Written as DNA, the CDR3 is TGTGCCAGCAGCCCGGGGAACACCGGGGAGCTGTTTTTT.

V usage is TRBV3-1 (or the pseudogene TRBV3-2) and J usage is TRBJ1-6, with D perhaps matching TRBD1 (5 bases). Trimming shortened V by 3 bases and J by 10 bases, and 22 bases separated the two germline ends. CDR1 LGHDT and CDR2 YNNKEL come from the germline V gene (reference sequence). CDR3 length equals 17 residues. CDR3 nucleotides: TGTGCCAGCAGCCAGTCTATTGGGGCAGGGCCTCTCTCACCCCTCCACTTT. Residues: CASSQSIGAGPLSPLHF.

CDR3 sequence (DNA): TGTGCCGTGCAGGGAGGGGGTTTTATCGACTATGGCTACACCTTC. It specifies CAVQGGGFIDYGYTF. The chain couples TRBV28 to TRBJ1-2; tentative D call: TRBD1 (6 bases). The V end lost 11 bases, the J end lost 3 bases, and 22 bases lay between the germline ends. Germline assignment: CDR1 MDHEN and CDR2 SYDVKM. CDR3 length: 15 residues.

V usage is TRBV7-9 and J usage is TRBJ1-1; TRBD1 matches at 8 bases. The junction had 6 bases not matched to a gene; V was cut back by 5 bases and J by 4 bases. This CDR3 spans 14 amino acids. Germline CDR1 SEHNR, CDR2 FQNEAQ (reference sequence). The CDR3 here is CASSPRGRGTEAFF. The CDR3 DNA is TGTGCCAGCAGCCCCAGGGGGCGCGGCACTGAAGCTTTCTTT.

The CDR3 sequence is CASSLRVLDTEAFF. Written as DNA, the CDR3 is TGTGCCAGCAGCCTCAGGGTCTTAGACACTGAAGCTTTCTTT. This chain joins TRBV3-1 (or the pseudogene TRBV3-2) and TRBJ1-1; weak D call: TRBD1 (5 bases). Germline V gene lookup returns CDR1 LGHDT and CDR2 YNNKEL (reference sequence). This CDR3 region has 14 residues. Trimming took 4 bases from V and 3 from J, leaving 12 bases between them.

The rearrangement links TRBV6-4 to TRBJ2-7; D is unclear. This CDR3 has 13 residues. V lost 6 bases and J 3 bases, leaving 12 bases between the germline ends. Germline CDR1 is MRHNA and CDR2 is SNTAGT. CDR3 coding DNA: TGTGCCAGCAGCTATCCCCGATGCTACGAGCAGTACTTC. Translating gives CASSYPRCYEQYF.

This sequence joins TRBV5-4 and TRBJ2-3; D possibly corresponds to TRBD2 (5 bases). Trimming cost V 4 bases and J 3 bases, with 9 bases left between them. This CDR3 region has 13 residues. Germline values: CDR1 SGHNT, CDR2 YYREEE (reference sequence). CDR3 protein: CASSHGLTDTQYF. In DNA, the CDR3 is TGTGCCAGCAGCCACGGACTTACAGATACGCAGTATTTT.

This clone was observed once. The chain joins TRBV7-9 to TRBJ2-1; TRBD1 is a possible D gene (6 bases). The CDR3 totals 15 residues. The ends were cut back, 2 bases at V and 3 bases at J, with 11 bases in the middle. The V gene's germline CDR1 is SEHNR and CDR2 FQNEAQ (reference sequence). The CDR3 DNA follows: TGTGCCAGCAGCTTAAGGGCAGGGGACTACAATGAGCAGTTCTTC. Its translation: CASSLRAGDYNEQFF.

The genes are TRBV4-1 and TRBJ2-1; no firm D call. The V gene lost 0 bases and the J gene lost 9 bases, with 15 bases spanning the gap. CDR3 length: 15 amino acids. Per the germline V gene, CDR1 is MGHRA and CDR2 is YSYEKL. The CDR3 coding sequence is TGCGCCAGCAGCCAAGAGTGGCTAGATTTGAGTGAGCAGTTCTTC. Protein sequence: CASSQEWLDLSEQFF.

The genes are TRBV1 and TRBJ2-5; the table gives TRBD2 as D, unverified against the DNA. TRBV1 is classified as a pseudogene. The CDR3 extends over 17 amino acids. The CDR3 DNA is TGCACCAGCAGCCAAGATGACTACATCTCGTTATTTGAGACCCAGTACTTC. Its protein product is CTSSQDDYISLFETQYF.

V gene TRBV4-2 combines with J gene TRBJ2-7; D call uncertain. The CDR3 totals 15 residues. V shed 0 bases and J shed 2 bases, with 11 bases lying between them. CDR1 and CDR2 from the germline V gene are LGHNA and YNFKEQ. The CDR3: CASSQEERLAYEQYF. Written as DNA, the CDR3 is TGTGCCAGCAGCCAAGAGGAACGGCTAGCCTACGAGCAGTACTTC.

This chain links TRBV7-2 with TRBJ1-5, with D maybe TRBD1 (5 bases). CDR1 is SGHTA and CDR2 is FQGNSA in the germline V gene. V was cut by 0 bases and J by 7 bases, with 19 bases left in between. The CDR3 spans 17 residues. DNA of the CDR3: TGTGCCAGCAGCTTAGCCTCCGGGACTCCTTTTGGACAGCCCCAGCATTTT. Its translation is CASSLASGTPFGQPQHF.

In this sample, this clone turned up a few times. The rearrangement joins TRBV29-1 to TRBJ1-2; D uncertain. The CDR3 spans 11 residues. V lost 3 bases to trimming and J lost 4 bases, with 6 bases between them. Germline CDR1 and CDR2: SQVTM and ANQGSEA. The CDR3 sequence: CSVERTYGYTF. The DNA of the CDR3 is TGCAGCGTTGAGAGAACCTATGGCTACACCTTC.

V usage is TRBV5-4 and J usage is TRBJ1-2; 10 bases are a match to TRBD1. This CDR3 is 15 amino acids long. Germline V gene sequence: CDR1 SGHNT, CDR2 YYREEE (reference sequence). V gave up 4 bases and J gave up 2 bases; unmatched junction bases: 5. The CDR3 bases are TGTGCCAGCAGCACTACGGGACAGGGGAACTATGGCTACACCTTC. Protein sequence: CASSTTGQGNYGYTF.

V is TRBV5-1 and J is TRBJ2-7; TRBD2 matches at 8 bases. Germline CDR1 is SGHRS and CDR2 is YFSETQ. With 4 bases clipped from V and 3 bases from J, the junction kept 6 bases outside the gene matches. The CDR3 consists of 14 residues. The CDR3 spells CASSPLGGDYEQYF. For the CDR3, the DNA is TGCGCCAGCAGCCCCCTCGGGGGGGACTACGAGCAGTACTTC.

The chain links TRBV14 to TRBJ1-2; D is possibly TRBD1 (5 bases). This CDR3 spans 17 amino acids. Trimming took off 4 bases at V and 7 bases at J, with 25 bases between the two ends. CDR1 and CDR2 (germline): SGHDN, FVKESK. CDR3 sequence (DNA): TGTGCCAGCAGCCCAATCTGGACAAGGCGAAGGGCGAGTGGCTACACCTTC. It yields the protein CASSPIWTRRRASGYTF. Drawing the rest from reference TRBV14 and TRBJ1-2, the complete variable domain is EAGVTQFPSHSVIEKGQTVTLRCDPISGHDNLYWYRRVMGKEIKFLLHFVKESKQDESGMPNNRFLAERTGGTYSTLKVQPAELEDSGVYFCASSPIWTRRRASGYTFGSGTRLTVV.

The rearrangement links TRBV10-3 to TRBJ2-1, with 10 bases identical to TRBD1. The CDR3 has 15 residues. Germline CDR1 and CDR2: ENHRY and SYGVKD. V was pared by 6 bases and J by 6 bases, with 8 bases of the junction left unmatched. The CDR3 region is CAIRGTGEVGNEQFF. The CDR3 DNA reads TGTGCCATCAGGGGGACAGGGGAAGTGGGCAATGAGCAGTTCTTC.

The V and J genes are TRBV14 and TRBJ1-4; D might be TRBD1 (6 bases). Germline loops: CDR1 SGHDN, CDR2 FVKESK. Trimming removed 0 bases at V and 0 bases at J, with 17 bases between. The CDR3 totals 19 residues. CDR3 bases: TGTGCCAGCAGCCAAGATACCCGGACAGCCCTTGCAACTAATGAAAAACTGTTTTTT. Its translation: CASSQDTRTALATNEKLFF.

The V and J genes are TRBV5-1 and TRBJ1-4; 9 positions match TRBD1. The CDR3 contains 16 residues. CDR1 SGHRS and CDR2 YFSETQ come from the germline V gene. The ends lost 3 bases at V and 7 bases at J; junction bases unmatched: 10. The CDR3 reads CASSSGGQGPGEKLFF. Here the CDR3 DNA reads TGCGCCAGCAGCTCGGGGGGACAGGGCCCGGGTGAAAAACTGTTTTTT.

The genes are TRBV2 and TRBJ1-2; 12 nucleotides line up with TRBD1. The V gene's germline CDR1 is SNHLY and CDR2 FYNNEI. V lost 6 bases, J lost 8 bases, and 19 bases stayed unmatched. The CDR3 runs to 18 residues. The chain's CDR3 is CASRPRGTGGPGAFGYTF. The CDR3, as DNA: TGTGCCAGCAGACCTAGAGGGACAGGGGGCCCGGGGGCTTTCGGCTACACCTTC. Looking up the rest from reference TRBV2 and TRBJ1-2 gives the full variable domain: EPEVTQTPSHQVTQMGQEVILRCVPISNHLYFYWYRQILGQKVEFLVSFYNNEISEKSEIFDDQFSVERPDGSNFTLKIRSTKLEDSAMYFCASRPRGTGGPGAFGYTFGSGTRLTVV.

This clone was seen a single time. The genes are TRBV5-8 and TRBJ1-5; D may be TRBD1 (6 bases). Between the trimmed V and J ends, which lost 1 base and 5 bases, there was a span of 10 bases. The germline CDR1 and CDR2 sequences are SGHTS and YDEGEE. The CDR3 has 14 amino acids. In DNA, the CDR3 is TGTGCCAGCAGCTTGTTCGGGGGGCATCAGCCCCAGCATTTT. Translated, it gives CASSLFGGHQPQHF.

The chain recombines TRBV27 with TRBJ1-2, with 9 bases matching TRBD1. Trimming took 6 bases from V and 8 from J; bases not matched to a gene: 10. There are 14 residues in the CDR3. The germline V gene encodes CDR1 MNHEY and CDR2 SMNVEV (reference sequence). The CDR3 DNA reads as TGTGCCAGCAGACAAAATGACAGGGGGTTCGGCTACACCTTC. This encodes CASRQNDRGFGYTF.

This clone was seen a handful of times. The chain carries TRBV27 and TRBJ2-7; 8 nucleotides line up with TRBD1. This CDR3 region has 15 residues. Germline V CDR1 and CDR2: MNHEY, SMNVEV (reference sequence). With V trimmed by 3 bases and J by 2 bases, 6 bases remained unmatched. CDR3 protein: CASSLRTGNTYEQYF. CDR3 sequence (DNA): TGTGCCAGCAGTTTGAGGACAGGGAACACCTACGAGCAGTACTTC.

This clone has a handful of counts. The rearrangement uses TRBV19 and TRBJ1-1, with D maybe TRBD1 (6 bases). Germline V gives CDR1 LNHDA, CDR2 SQIVND (reference sequence). The V end was cut by 3 bases, the J end by 5 bases, with 16 bases between. This CDR3 has 15 residues. CDR3 nucleotides: TGTGCCAGTAGTATCCCAGGGGTCCCGAGGACTGAAGCTTTCTTT. Translation gives CASSIPGVPRTEAFF. The whole variable domain, remainder taken from reference TRBV19 and TRBJ1-1, is DGGITQSPKYLFRKEGQNVTLSCEQNLNHDAMYWYRQDPGQGLRLIYYSQIVNDFQKGDIAEGYSVSREKKESFPLTVTSAQKNPTAFYLCASSIPGVPRTEAFFGQGTRLTVV.

This sequence joins TRBV18 and TRBJ1-5, with no clear D. This CDR3 has 13 residues. With 7 bases removed from V and 3 bases from J, the gap between germline ends came to 10 bases. Germline V gene data show CDR1 as KGHSH and CDR2 as LQKENI. The CDR3 DNA reads as TGTGCCAGCTGTGCGCAGGCCAATCAGCCCCAGCATTTT. It translates to CASCAQANQPQHF.

V is TRBV19 and J is TRBJ1-2; D possibly corresponds to TRBD1 (5 bases). Germline V lookup: CDR1 LNHDA, CDR2 SQIVND (reference sequence). V lost 7 bases and J lost 7, with 25 bases in between. The CDR3 has 16 amino acids. In DNA form, the CDR3 reads TGTGCCAGTACTAAACTCCGGGGGACGGCTTCAAGTGGCTACACCTTC. Translating it yields CASTKLRGTASSGYTF.

This chain links TRBV4-1 with TRBJ1-5; D possibly corresponds to TRBD1 (5 bases). V was trimmed by 3 bases and J by 6 bases, leaving 15 bases between them. This CDR3 contains 15 residues. Germline CDR1 MGHRA, CDR2 YSYEKL. Written as DNA, the CDR3 is TGCGCCAGCAGCCACGAGGAAGGGGCTGGTCAGCCCCAGCATTTT. Translation gives CASSHEEGAGQPQHF.

This sequence joins TRBV2 and TRBJ2-3, with 10 bases matching TRBD1. Per the germline V gene, CDR1 is SNHLY and CDR2 is FYNNEI. J lost 6 bases, V lost 5 bases, and 8 bases had no gene match. This CDR3 has 15 amino acids. This CDR3 is CASSRDRGPQDTQYF. The CDR3 DNA is TGTGCCAGCAGTAGGGACAGGGGCCCACAGGATACGCAGTATTTT. Using reference TRBV2 and TRBJ2-3 for the parts outside the CDR3, the full variable domain is EPEVTQTPSHQVTQMGQEVILRCVPISNHLYFYWYRQILGQKVEFLVSFYNNEISEKSEIFDDQFSVERPDGSNFTLKIRSTKLEDSAMYFCASSRDRGPQDTQYFGPGTRLTVL.